These T cell receptor beta chains were read from a single sample in a study of T cell responses to AZD1222 COVID-19 vaccine. Repertoires were generated with immunoSEQ multiplex PCR, while TCRdb's copy carries only in-frame clones and drops some. The sample yields about 92,000 clones, 85% to 90% seen once. This sample comprised peripheral blood, obtained on day 0 of AZD1222 vaccination. Receptor source: an adult in good health. Both conserved end residues are part of each CDR3. The D gene is left open where the match is weak. Clone sizes are given selectively: once, few, many, or a class where the clone is expanded.

clone_size	d_call	v_call	j_call	cdr3_nt	cdr3_aa
.	.	TRBV5-1	TRBJ2-1	TGCGCCAGCAGCTTGGGGGGGACTGAGCAGTTCTTC	CASSLGGTEQFF
.	.	TRBV4-2	TRBJ1-5	TGTGCCAGCAGCCAAGACAGGGTCTCTCAGCCCCAGCATTTT	CASSQDRVSQPQHF
.	TRBD1	TRBV6-1	TRBJ1-2	TGTGCCAGCAGTGAAGCCTGGGACAGGGGTTATGGCTACACCTTC	CASSEAWDRGYGYTF
.	.	TRBV9	TRBJ1-5	TGTGCCAGCAGCGTAGGGCCCAATAGCAATCAGCCCCAGCATTTT	CASSVGPNSNQPQHF
few	TRBD1	TRBV7-3	TRBJ1-2	TGTGCCAGCAGCCCGGACAGGGACTATGGCTACACCTTC	CASSPDRDYGYTF
.	.	TRBV3-1/TRBV3-2	TRBJ2-5	TGTGCCAGCAGCCAACAACGTCAGGGAGTACGAGAGACCCAGTACTTC	CASSQQRQGVRETQYF
.	TRBD1	TRBV27	TRBJ2-7	TGTGCCAGCAGTTATCGGACAGGGGGTTACGAGCAGTACTTC	CASSYRTGGYEQYF
.	TRBD1	TRBV19	TRBJ2-6	TGTGCCAGTAGTCTACACTATCGAGGGGGCGCTGGGGCCAACGTCCTGACTTTC	CASSLHYRGGAGANVLTF
many	.	TRBV4-2	TRBJ1-1	TGTGCCAGCAGCCAACACAGGAACACTGAAGCTTTCTTT	CASSQHRNTEAFF
.	TRBD1	TRBV19	TRBJ2-2	TGTGCCAGTAGTTGGACAGGGGTGGACACCGGGGAGCTGTTTTTT	CASSWTGVDTGELFF
.	.	TRBV6-5	TRBJ2-2	TGTGCCAGCATCAAGGCTAGCACCGGGGAGCTGTTTTTT	CASIKASTGELFF
.	.	TRBV7-8	TRBJ2-7	TGTGCCAGCAGCTTCGGGGGGCCAGTCTACGAGCAGTACTTC	CASSFGGPVYEQYF
.	TRBD2	TRBV11-2	TRBJ2-1	TGTGCCACCGGGACTAGCGGTTACAATGAGCAGTTCTTC	CATGTSGYNEQFF
.	.	TRBV7-2	TRBJ1-5	TGTGCCAGCAGCCGATCCGCCAATCAGCCCCAGCATTTT	CASSRSANQPQHF